This T cell receptor (beta chain) was recorded in a study of blood T cells in healthy people across ages. Study-level results: In long-lived donors, naive CD4+ cell counts and diversity exceeded those of aged donors.

Regarding this clonotype: The antigen remains undetermined.

The CDR3 is 13 amino acids. Germline CDR1 and CDR2: MNHEY and SVGAGI. The ends were cut back, 10 bases at V and 2 bases at J, with 13 bases in the middle. With a J-beta primer mix and a sample-barcoded 5' primer, a second PCR ran about 7 to 12 cycles. Each TCR beta cDNA got a 12-nucleotide random molecular identifier. Every sample gave at least 2.5 million paired-end reads containing CDR3. TCRdb called the 5' RACE reads again in MiXCR, with one record for every CDR3 protein. The table lists approximately 1,000,000 distinct CDR3 sequences, more than 30% of them singletons. This rearrangement joins TRBV6-5 to TRBJ2-3; no reliable D call. The material sequenced was blood. This TCR was sampled from a young man in good health. The CDR3: CATLLEITDTQYF. The CDR3 region has the DNA TGTGCCACCCTACTGGAGATCACAGATACGCAGTATTTT.